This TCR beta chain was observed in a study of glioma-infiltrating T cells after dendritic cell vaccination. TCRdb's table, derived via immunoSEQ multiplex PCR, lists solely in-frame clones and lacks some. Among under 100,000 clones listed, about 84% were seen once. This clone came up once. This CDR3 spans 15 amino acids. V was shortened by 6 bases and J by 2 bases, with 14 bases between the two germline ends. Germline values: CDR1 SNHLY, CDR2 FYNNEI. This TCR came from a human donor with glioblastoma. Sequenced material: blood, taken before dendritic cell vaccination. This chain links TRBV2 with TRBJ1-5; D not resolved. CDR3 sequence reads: CASSGGRVGNQPQHF. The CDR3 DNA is TGTGCCAGCAGCGGAGGGAGGGTGGGCAATCAGCCCCAGCATTTT.